The entry below describes one T cell receptor (beta chain). Its antigen is as yet unknown. This entry is derived from a study of blood T cells in healthy people across ages. Study background: Template switching retrieved approximately one barcoded beta molecule for each two T cells. Study-level findings and limits: Diversity of TCR beta per million T cells declined in a roughly linear way with age.

Together with a sample-barcoded 5' primer, a J-beta primer mix was included in a second PCR lasting about 7 to 11 cycles. There were at least 3 million CDR3-containing paired-end reads obtained from each sample. One entry per CDR3 protein results from TCRdb running MiXCR on the 5' RACE reads. This table holds about 970,000 distinct CDR3 sequences, about 51% found once. The CDR3 loop spans 13 amino acids. V shed 11 bases and J shed 1 base, with 13 bases lying between them. CDR1 LGHNA and CDR2 YNFKEQ come from the germline V gene. This sequence was found in a woman aged 60-70 years in good health. The rearrangement joins TRBV4-2 to TRBJ2-3, with TRBD2 as a possible D gene (6 bases). Material: blood. CDR3 protein: CASGVPGTDTQYF. In nucleotides, the CDR3 is TGTGCCTCGGGGGTTCCTGGCACAGATACGCAGTATTTT.